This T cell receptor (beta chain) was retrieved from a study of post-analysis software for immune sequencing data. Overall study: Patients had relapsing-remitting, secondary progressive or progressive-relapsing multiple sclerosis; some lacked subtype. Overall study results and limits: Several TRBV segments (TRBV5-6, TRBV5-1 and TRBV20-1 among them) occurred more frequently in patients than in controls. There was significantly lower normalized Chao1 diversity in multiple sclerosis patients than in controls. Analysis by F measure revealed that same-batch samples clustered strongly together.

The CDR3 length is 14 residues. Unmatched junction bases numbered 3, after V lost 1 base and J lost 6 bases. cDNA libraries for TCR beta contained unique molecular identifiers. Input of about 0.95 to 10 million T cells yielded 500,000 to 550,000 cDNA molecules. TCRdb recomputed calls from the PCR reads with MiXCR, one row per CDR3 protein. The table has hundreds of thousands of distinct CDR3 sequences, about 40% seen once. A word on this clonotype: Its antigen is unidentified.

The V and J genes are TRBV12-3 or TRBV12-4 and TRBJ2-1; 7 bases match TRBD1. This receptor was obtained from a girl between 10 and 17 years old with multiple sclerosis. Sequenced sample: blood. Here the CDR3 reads CASSLGTGINEQFF. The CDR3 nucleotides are TGTGCCAGCAGTTTAGGGACAGGCATCAATGAGCAGTTCTTC.